The 31 T cell receptor beta chains given below trace back to one sample, sequenced in a study of control samples from healthy donors and cancer patients. Profiled with immunoSEQ multiplex PCR; TCRdb holds only in-frame clones, not every one. The sample records some 130,000 clones, 85% to 95% being singletons. The sample comprised PBMCs. Receptors originate from a man over 45 with head and neck cancer.

The chain recombines TRBV28 with TRBJ2-7; 7 bases are a match to TRBD2. V lost 5 bases, J lost 2 bases, and 15 bases stayed unmatched. Germline V lookup: CDR1 MDHEN, CDR2 SYDVKM. This CDR3 spans 17 amino acids. The CDR3 protein is CASSTQPPSAGTYEQYF. The CDR3 nucleotides read TGTGCCAGCAGTACCCAACCCCCATCAGCGGGGACCTACGAGCAGTACTTC.

This sequence joins TRBV2 and TRBJ1-1; TRBD1 matches 8 bases. Trimming took 3 bases from V and 8 from J; bases not matched to a gene: 5. The germline V gene has CDR1 SNHLY and CDR2 FYNNEI. This CDR3 contains 13 residues. CDR3 DNA: TGTGCCAGCAGTGAGGACAGGGCCGGGGAAGCTTTCTTT. Encoded protein: CASSEDRAGEAFF.

The rearrangement uses TRBV19 and TRBJ1-5, with D unresolved. CDR1 is LNHDA and CDR2 is SQIVND in the germline V gene (reference sequence). The V end was cut by 8 bases, the J end by 2 bases, with 19 bases between. This CDR3 has 16 residues. The CDR3 DNA reads as TGTGCCAGTCGTAGGGCCAAAAACTATGGCAATCAGCCCCAGCATTTT. Residues: CASRRAKNYGNQPQHF.

The chain has TRBV7-2 and TRBJ2-6; TRBD2 might be the D (5 bases). In germline, CDR1 is SGHTA, CDR2 FQGNSA. The CDR3 runs to 18 residues. V gave up 2 bases and J gave up 0 bases, with 14 bases separating them. CDR3 in amino acids: CASSLMAGRTSGANVLTF. CDR3 sequence (DNA): TGTGCCAGCAGCTTAATGGCGGGCAGGACCTCTGGGGCCAACGTCCTGACTTTC.

This clone was counted between two and nine times. The CDR3 bases are TGTGCCAGCAGCCAAGATCTTTCGTCACCCCTCCACTTT. Amino acids: CASSQDLSSPLHF. This sequence joins TRBV14 and TRBJ1-6; D gene uncertain. The V end was cut by 0 bases, the J end by 10 bases, with 7 bases between. The length of the CDR3 is 13 residues. Germline values: CDR1 SGHDN, CDR2 FVKESK.

This rearrangement joins TRBV4-2 to TRBJ2-2, with 7 bases fitting TRBD1. This CDR3 region has 15 residues. From germline, CDR1 is LGHNA and CDR2 YNFKEQ. V shed 4 bases, J shed 5 bases, and the junction held 7 bases outside the gene matches. The CDR3 bases are TGTGCCAGCAGCCGTGGGACAGATTTGACCGGGGAGCTGTTTTTT. Protein sequence: CASSRGTDLTGELFF.

J is TRBJ2-5 and V is TRBV13, with unresolved D. Per the germline V gene, CDR1 is PRHDT and CDR2 is FYEKMQ (reference sequence). V lost 0 bases and J 4 bases, leaving 6 bases between the germline ends. This CDR3 spans 13 amino acids. CDR3 nucleotide sequence: TGTGCCAGCAGCTTAGGGCACCCAGAGACCCAGTACTTC. Protein sequence: CASSLGHPETQYF.

CDR3 nucleotide sequence: TGTGCCAGCAGCTTGTCATCAGGGACGAGTCGGTATGGCTACACCTTC. Its translation: CASSLSSGTSRYGYTF. The chain uses TRBV11-2 and TRBJ1-2, with a possible D match to TRBD1 (5 bases). Germline CDR1 SGHAT, CDR2 FQNNGV. This CDR3 comprises 16 residues. Trimming shortened V by 3 bases and J by 5 bases, and 19 bases separated the two germline ends.

The chain carries TRBV12-5 and TRBJ1-5; D gene ambiguous. The CDR3 totals 15 residues. CDR1 LGHNT and CDR2 FRNRAP come from the germline V gene. Trimming stripped 11 bases from V and 0 bases from J, with 17 bases between. The CDR3 coding sequence is TGTGCTTCTGCTGGGAAAGGACCTAGCAATCAGCCCCAGCATTTT. Amino acids: CASAGKGPSNQPQHF.

The rearrangement joins TRBV5-6 to TRBJ1-5; D possibly corresponds to TRBD1 (5 bases). This CDR3 has 14 amino acids. V lost 2 bases and J lost 5, with 11 bases in between. Germline V gene data show CDR1 as SGHDT and CDR2 as YYEEEE. The DNA of the CDR3 is TGTGCCAGCAGCTTTGGGAGGGGTTATCAGCCCCAGCATTTT. Protein product: CASSFGRGYQPQHF.

The gene calls are TRBV19 and TRBJ2-5, with D tentatively TRBD2 (5 bases). V lost 4 bases, J lost 2 bases, and 11 bases lay in between. Germline V lookup: CDR1 LNHDA, CDR2 SQIVND (reference sequence). The CDR3 has 14 amino acids. CDR3 sequence reads: CASSKLAEQETQYF. CDR3 sequence (DNA): TGTGCCAGTAGTAAGCTAGCAGAGCAAGAGACCCAGTACTTC. The variable domain in full, completed from reference TRBV19 and TRBJ2-5, reads DGGITQSPKYLFRKEGQNVTLSCEQNLNHDAMYWYRQDPGQGLRLIYYSQIVNDFQKGDIAEGYSVSREKKESFPLTVTSAQKNPTAFYLCASSKLAEQETQYFGPGTRLLVL.

This clone has only a few counts. In nucleotides, the CDR3 is TGCGCCAGCAGCCAATTAGAATCCTACGAGCAGTACTTC. Protein product: CASSQLESYEQYF. V is TRBV4-1 and J is TRBJ2-7; no reliable D call. Germline V gene sequence: CDR1 MGHRA, CDR2 YSYEKL. The CDR3 loop spans 13 amino acids. V was cut by 2 bases and J by 1 base, with 6 bases left in between.

The chain uses TRBV5-6 and TRBJ1-6, with 7 positions matching TRBD1. Germline V CDR1 and CDR2: SGHDT, YYEEEE. After removal of 2 bases from V and 7 bases from J, the junction contained 3 bases not matched to a gene. This CDR3 has 14 amino acids. CDR3 loop: CASSLHRGNSPLHF. For the CDR3, the DNA is TGTGCCAGCAGCTTACACAGGGGAAATTCACCCCTCCACTTT.

The V and J genes are TRBV19 and TRBJ1-1, with 8 bases that match TRBD1. V shed 6 bases, J shed 4 bases, and the junction held 7 bases outside the gene matches. This CDR3 is 14 amino acids long. Germline lookup yields CDR1 LNHDA and CDR2 SQIVND (reference sequence). This CDR3 is CASRDRDRVTEAFF. CDR3 nucleotide sequence: TGTGCCAGTAGGGACAGGGATAGGGTCACTGAAGCTTTCTTT.

The chain recombines TRBV7-2 with TRBJ2-6; weak D call: TRBD2 (6 bases). V was trimmed by 10 bases and J by 0 bases, leaving 13 bases between them. Per the germline V gene, CDR1 is SGHTA and CDR2 is FQGNSA. This CDR3 has 15 amino acids. The CDR3 loop reads CAILQRASGANVLTF. In nucleotides, the CDR3 is TGTGCCATCCTACAGCGGGCCTCTGGGGCCAACGTCCTGACTTTC.

The chain combines TRBV27 with TRBJ2-7; D call uncertain. Germline CDR1 and CDR2: MNHEY and SMNVEV (reference sequence). Between the trimmed V and J ends, which lost 4 bases and 5 bases, there was a span of 12 bases. The CDR3 consists of 13 residues. DNA for the CDR3: TGTGCCAGCAGTTCCTCTCTTAGTCACGAGCAGTACTTC. Its protein is CASSSSLSHEQYF.

This clone was observed once. The genes are TRBV28 and TRBJ2-2, with D possibly being TRBD1 (5 bases). Deletions cut 8 bases from V and 7 bases from J, with 14 bases between. This CDR3 has 13 residues. Germline V gene sequence: CDR1 MDHEN, CDR2 SYDVKM. CDR3 bases: TGTGCCAGCCGGACAAGTCCGGACGGGGAGCTGTTTTTT. This translates into CASRTSPDGELFF. The full variable domain, its missing parts supplied by reference TRBV28 and TRBJ2-2, is DVKVTQSSRYLVKRTGEKVFLECVQDMDHENMFWYRQDPGLGLRLIYFSYDVKMKEKGDIPEGYSVSREKKERFSLILESASTNQTSMYLCASRTSPDGELFFGEGSRLTVL.

The rearrangement uses TRBV19 and TRBJ1-2; TRBD1 might be the D (5 bases). The V gene lost 5 bases and the J gene lost 0 bases, with 10 bases spanning the gap. This CDR3 region has 14 residues. CDR1 is LNHDA, CDR2 SQIVND, per germline (reference sequence). The CDR3 region has the DNA TGTGCCAGTAGTCCACAGACAGCTAACTATGGCTACACCTTC. Translation: CASSPQTANYGYTF.

The chain joins TRBV4-3 to TRBJ2-1, with D unresolved. In germline, CDR1 is LGHNA, CDR2 YSLEER. The CDR3 extends over 15 amino acids. V lost 0 bases to trimming and J lost 1 base, with 7 bases between them. As DNA, the CDR3 is TGCGCCAGCAGCCAAGAGTATTTTTCCTACAATGAGCAGTTCTTC. Translated, it gives CASSQEYFSYNEQFF.

The sample holds one count of this clone. The chain employs TRBV5-1 and TRBJ1-2; D gene ambiguous. This CDR3 is 14 amino acids long. V was clipped by 2 bases and J by 4 bases, with 12 bases between them. From germline, CDR1 is SGHRS and CDR2 YFSETQ. CDR3 region: CASSFSGVSYGYTF. CDR3 coding DNA: TGCGCCAGCAGCTTCAGTGGGGTGAGCTATGGCTACACCTTC.

CDR3 coding DNA: TGTGCCAGCAGCTTATTAGCGGGGGCCGCAGATACGCAGTATTTT. Translating it yields CASSLLAGAADTQYF. This chain uses TRBV7-6 with TRBJ2-3; the match to TRBD2 covers 9 bases. V trimming: 2 bases; J trimming: 4 bases; junction bases outside the gene matches: 4. The CDR3 is 15 amino acids. Per germline, CDR1 SGHVS and CDR2 FNYEAQ.

This rearrangement joins TRBV6-5 to TRBJ1-2, with 11 bases that match TRBD1. The V gene's germline CDR1 is MNHEY and CDR2 SVGAGI. Losses at the gene ends were 8 bases for V and 12 bases for J; bases not matched to a gene: 17. The CDR3 is 15 residues long. CDR3 in DNA: TGTGCCAGCGTCCCCAGGGACAGGGGGACCCAATTGCACACCTTC. Its protein product is CASVPRDRGTQLHTF.

The chain has TRBV4-2 and TRBJ2-5; no clear D. This CDR3 is 15 amino acids long. Germline-derived CDR1 and CDR2 are LGHNA and YNFKEQ. Between the trimmed V and J ends, which lost 0 bases and 5 bases, there was a span of 13 bases. The DNA of the CDR3 is TGTGCCAGCAGCCAAGATGAGCAGAGCCCTGAGACCCAGTACTTC. Encoded protein: CASSQDEQSPETQYF.

This clone showed up just once. The chain combines TRBV5-4 with TRBJ2-2; either TRBD1 or TRBD2 may supply D (5 bases each). The CDR3 totals 15 residues. Germline V lookup: CDR1 SGHNT, CDR2 YYREEE (reference sequence). The germline V and J ends were trimmed by 4 bases and 4 bases, with 14 bases remaining between them. This CDR3 is CASSPGLARTGELFF. The CDR3 nucleotides are TGTGCCAGCAGCCCGGGGCTAGCTCGCACCGGGGAGCTGTTTTTT.

V is TRBV5-1 and J is TRBJ2-1, with 9 positions matching TRBD2. Unmatched junction bases numbered 9, after V lost 3 bases and J lost 5 bases. Per the germline V gene, CDR1 is SGHRS and CDR2 is YFSETQ. This CDR3 region has 16 residues. CDR3 protein: CASSWTAGGPNNEQFF. CDR3 nucleotide sequence: TGCGCCAGCAGCTGGACCGCGGGGGGGCCAAACAATGAGCAGTTCTTC.

V usage is TRBV5-1 and J usage is TRBJ2-5, with TRBD2 matching 12 bases. The V gene's germline CDR1 is SGHRS and CDR2 YFSETQ. J lost 4 bases, V lost 2 bases, and 6 bases had no gene match. The CDR3 consists of 16 residues. The DNA of the CDR3 is TGCGCCAGCAGCTTTGCTAGCGGGGGGGCTGGAGAGACCCAGTACTTC. Its protein is CASSFASGGAGETQYF.

This chain links TRBV7-2 with TRBJ2-2; 7 bases align to TRBD1. In germline, CDR1 is SGHTA, CDR2 FQGNSA. The CDR3 has 15 residues. V was pared by 4 bases and J by 2 bases, with 4 bases of the junction left unmatched. In DNA form, the CDR3 reads TGTGCCAGCAGCTACGGGACAGTCAACACCGGGGAGCTGTTTTTT. Its protein is CASSYGTVNTGELFF.

The chain joins TRBV5-4 to TRBJ2-3, with D tentatively TRBD1 or TRBD2 (5 bases each). The CDR3 covers 15 residues. CDR1 and CDR2 from the germline V gene are SGHNT and YYREEE (reference sequence). V gave up 3 bases and J gave up 4 bases, with 15 bases separating them. The CDR3: CASSSGPPSADTQYF. The CDR3 DNA reads TGTGCCAGCAGCTCGGGACCCCCCAGCGCAGATACGCAGTATTTT.

This chain connects TRBV6-1 to TRBJ1-6, with TRBD1 identical over 11 bases. V was pared by 4 bases and J by 1 base, with 6 bases of the junction left unmatched. CDR1 is MNHNS, CDR2 SASEGT, per germline. This CDR3 region has 18 residues. For the CDR3, the DNA is TGTGCCAGCAGTGTCCTCGGGACAGGGGGGTCCTATAATTCACCCCTCCACTTT. Encoded protein: CASSVLGTGGSYNSPLHF.

The rearrangement links TRBV28 to TRBJ2-1; no definite D call. Germline-derived CDR1 and CDR2 are MDHEN and SYDVKM. CDR3 length equals 12 residues. Trimming took 5 bases from V and 11 from J, leaving 13 bases between them. This chain's CDR3 is CASSSLPEQQFF. For the CDR3, the DNA is TGTGCCAGCAGTAGTCTTCCGGAGCAGCAGTTCTTC.

The rearrangement joins TRBV5-1 to TRBJ1-1; D is perhaps TRBD1 (6 bases). Germline CDR1 SGHRS, CDR2 YFSETQ. V dropped 2 bases and J dropped 10 bases, with 21 bases sitting between them. The CDR3 has 15 amino acids. The DNA for the CDR3 is TGCGCCAGCAGCTTCGCCCTTAGGACAGTTCGAGGAGCTTTCTTT. Translating gives CASSFALRTVRGAFF.